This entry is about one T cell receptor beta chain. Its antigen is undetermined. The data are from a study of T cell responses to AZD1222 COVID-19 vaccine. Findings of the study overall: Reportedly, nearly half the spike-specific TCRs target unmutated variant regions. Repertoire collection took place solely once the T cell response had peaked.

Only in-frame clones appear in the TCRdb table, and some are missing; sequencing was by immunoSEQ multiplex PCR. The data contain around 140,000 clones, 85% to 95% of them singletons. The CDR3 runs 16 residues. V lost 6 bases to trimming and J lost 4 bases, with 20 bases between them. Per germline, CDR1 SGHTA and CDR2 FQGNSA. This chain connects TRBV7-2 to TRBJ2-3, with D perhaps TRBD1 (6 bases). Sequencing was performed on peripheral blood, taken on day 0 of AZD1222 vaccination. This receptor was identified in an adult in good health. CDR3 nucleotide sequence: TGTGCCAGCAGAAATACGGGGACAAGACGGCCAGATACGCAGTATTTT. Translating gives CASRNTGTRRPDTQYF. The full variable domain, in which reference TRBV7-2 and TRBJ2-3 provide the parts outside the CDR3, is GAGVSQSPSNKVTEKGKDVELRCDPISGHTALYWYRQSLGQGLEFLIYFQGNSAPDKSGLPSDRFSAERTGGSVSTLTIQRTQQEDSAVYLCASRNTGTRRPDTQYFGPGTRLTVL.